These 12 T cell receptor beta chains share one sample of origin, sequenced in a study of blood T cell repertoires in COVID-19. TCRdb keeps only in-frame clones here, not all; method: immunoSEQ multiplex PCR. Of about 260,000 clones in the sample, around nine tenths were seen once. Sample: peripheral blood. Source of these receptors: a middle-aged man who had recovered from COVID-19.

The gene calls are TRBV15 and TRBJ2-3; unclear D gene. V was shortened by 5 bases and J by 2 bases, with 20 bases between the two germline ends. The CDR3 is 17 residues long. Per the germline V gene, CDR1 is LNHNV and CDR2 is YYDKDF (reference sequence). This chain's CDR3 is CATSWPYKYRNTDTQYF. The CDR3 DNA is TGTGCCACCAGCTGGCCGTACAAATATCGCAACACAGATACGCAGTATTTT.

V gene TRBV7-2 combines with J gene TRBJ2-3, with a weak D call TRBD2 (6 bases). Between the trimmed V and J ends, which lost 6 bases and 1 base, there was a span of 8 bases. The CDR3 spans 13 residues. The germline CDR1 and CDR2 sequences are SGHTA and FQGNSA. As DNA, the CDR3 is TGTGCCAGCAGACCTAGCGGCACAGATACGCAGTATTTT. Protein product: CASRPSGTDTQYF.

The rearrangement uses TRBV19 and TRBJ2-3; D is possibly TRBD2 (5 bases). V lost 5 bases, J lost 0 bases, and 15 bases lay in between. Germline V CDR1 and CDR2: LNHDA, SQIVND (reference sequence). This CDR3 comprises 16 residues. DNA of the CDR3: TGTGCCAGTAGTCCCAAAGCCGGGATAAGCACAGATACGCAGTATTTT. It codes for CASSPKAGISTDTQYF.

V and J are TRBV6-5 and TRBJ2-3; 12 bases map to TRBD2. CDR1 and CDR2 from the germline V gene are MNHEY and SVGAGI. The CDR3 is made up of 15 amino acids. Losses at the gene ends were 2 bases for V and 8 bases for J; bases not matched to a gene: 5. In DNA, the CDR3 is TGTGCCAGCAGTTACGGTTGGGGACTAGCGGGTACGCAGTATTTT. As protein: CASSYGWGLAGTQYF.

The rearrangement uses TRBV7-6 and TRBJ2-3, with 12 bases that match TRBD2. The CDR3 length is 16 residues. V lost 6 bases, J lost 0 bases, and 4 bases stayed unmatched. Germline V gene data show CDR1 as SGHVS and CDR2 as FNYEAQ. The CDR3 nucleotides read TGTGCCAGCAGTATACTAGCGGGAGGCAGCACAGATACGCAGTATTTT. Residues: CASSILAGGSTDTQYF.

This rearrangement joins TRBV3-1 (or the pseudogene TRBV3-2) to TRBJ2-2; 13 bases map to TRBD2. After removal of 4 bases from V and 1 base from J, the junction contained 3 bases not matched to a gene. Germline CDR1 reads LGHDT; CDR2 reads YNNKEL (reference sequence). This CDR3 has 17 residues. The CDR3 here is CASSRTSGGQNTGELFF. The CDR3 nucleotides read TGTGCCAGCAGCCGGACTAGCGGGGGACAGAACACCGGGGAGCTGTTTTTT.

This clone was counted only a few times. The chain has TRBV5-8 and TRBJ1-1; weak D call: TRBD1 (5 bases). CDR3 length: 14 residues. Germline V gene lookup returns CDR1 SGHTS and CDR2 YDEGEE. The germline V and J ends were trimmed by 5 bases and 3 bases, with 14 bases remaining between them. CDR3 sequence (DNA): TGTGCCAGCAGTTTCGGGGGATACGACACTGAAGCTTTCTTT. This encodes CASSFGGYDTEAFF.

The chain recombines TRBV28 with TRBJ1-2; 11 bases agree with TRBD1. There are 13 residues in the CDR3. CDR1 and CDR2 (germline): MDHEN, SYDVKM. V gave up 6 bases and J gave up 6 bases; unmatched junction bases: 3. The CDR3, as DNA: TGTGCCAGCAGCGGACAGGGGGCGAATGGCTACACCTTC. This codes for CASSGQGANGYTF.

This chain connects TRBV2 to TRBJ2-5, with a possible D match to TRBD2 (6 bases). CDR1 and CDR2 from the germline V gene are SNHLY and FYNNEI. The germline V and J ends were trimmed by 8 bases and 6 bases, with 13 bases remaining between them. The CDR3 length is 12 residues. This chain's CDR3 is CASPTEGKTQYF. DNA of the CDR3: TGTGCCAGCCCGACGGAGGGAAAGACCCAGTACTTC.

The CDR3 DNA reads TGCAGTGCTAGTGGCCTAGCCTACAATGAGCAGTTCTTC. As protein: CSASGLAYNEQFF. This chain connects TRBV20-1 to TRBJ2-1, with unresolved D. The CDR3 spans 13 residues. Germline CDR1 is DFQATT and CDR2 is SNEGSKA (reference sequence). V dropped 3 bases and J dropped 2 bases, with 8 bases sitting between them.

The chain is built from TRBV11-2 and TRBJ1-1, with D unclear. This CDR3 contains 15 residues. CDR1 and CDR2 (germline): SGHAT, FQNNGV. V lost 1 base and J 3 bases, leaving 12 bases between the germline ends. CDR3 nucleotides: TGTGCCAGCAGCTTAGCCGGCGGGAGGGACACTGAAGCTTTCTTT. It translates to CASSLAGGRDTEAFF.

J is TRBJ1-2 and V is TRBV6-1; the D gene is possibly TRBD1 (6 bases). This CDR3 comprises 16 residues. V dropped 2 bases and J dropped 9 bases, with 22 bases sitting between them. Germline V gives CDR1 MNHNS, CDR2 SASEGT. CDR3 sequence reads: CASSESDGRGANRYTF. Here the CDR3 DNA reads TGTGCCAGCAGTGAAAGCGACGGCCGGGGGGCCAATCGCTACACCTTC.